A selection of T cell receptor beta chains follows, all from one sample in a study of blood T cell repertoires in COVID-19. Clones were sequenced by immunoSEQ multiplex PCR, and TCRdb holds only the in-frame ones, with some missing. The table lists 120,000 to 150,000 clones, about 83% of them singletons. The sample comprised peripheral blood. These receptors came from a woman between 40 and 55 years old with acute or convalescent COVID-19. CDR3s include the opening cysteine and the closing phenylalanine or tryptophan.

j_call,v_call,cdr3_aa
TRBJ2-2,TRBV7-8,CASSSSGGAMNTGELFF
TRBJ2-1,TRBV28,CASSPLTGVVYYNEQFF
TRBJ2-5,TRBV10-1,CASPPSVDETQYF
TRBJ2-3,TRBV11-2,CASSPRTTDTQYF
TRBJ2-7,TRBV27,CASSLDPQGAYEQYF
TRBJ2-7,TRBV2,CASGLAGGAYEQYF
TRBJ1-3,TRBV30,CASSALQGAGNTIYF
TRBJ2-3,TRBV30,CAWSGGGGLGDTQYF
TRBJ1-2,TRBV4-3,CASSQGFLSGYGYTF
TRBJ1-3,TRBV5-1,CASSFRGDAGNTIYF